This entry concerns a single T cell receptor (beta chain). This record comes from a study of blood T cell repertoires in COVID-19. The CDR3 runs 17 residues. The V and J ends lost 4 bases and 0 bases, in that order; junction bases with no gene match: 4. Germline loops: CDR1 SGHDT, CDR2 YYEEEE. The table came from immunoSEQ multiplex PCR; TCRdb's copy has only in-frame clones and leaves some out. The sample lists 250,000 to 300,000 clones; around 87% were seen once. The sequenced material came from peripheral blood. The chain links TRBV5-6 to TRBJ2-7; 16 nucleotides align to TRBD2. The clonotype originates from a woman between 45 and 60 years old who had recovered from COVID-19. The CDR3 DNA sequence: TGTGCCAGCAGCCCGGGACTAGCGGGAGGGCCCTCCTACGAGCAGTACTTC. Protein product: CASSPGLAGGPSYEQYF.